A single sample is the source of the 27 T cell receptor beta chains below, sequenced in a study of blood T cell repertoires in COVID-19. This table comes from immunoSEQ multiplex PCR, and its TCRdb copy is limited to in-frame clones, with some not included. The sample contains approximately 140,000 clones, around 90% of which appear only once. The specimen was peripheral blood. The receptors were gathered from a woman in her sixties or seventies with active or convalescent COVID-19.

V is TRBV7-8 and J is TRBJ1-3; D not certain. The CDR3 contains 15 residues. Deletions cut 2 bases from V and 2 bases from J, with 10 bases between. CDR1 is SGHVS, CDR2 FQNEAQ, per germline. The CDR3 sequence: CASSLMATPGNTIYF. The DNA of the CDR3 is TGTGCCAGCAGCTTAATGGCAACCCCTGGAAACACCATATATTTT.

The chain is built from TRBV4-3 and TRBJ2-3, with 9 bases fitting TRBD2. The length of the CDR3 is 17 residues. Germline CDR1 and CDR2: LGHNA and YSLEER. The V and J ends lost 1 base and 2 bases, in that order; junction bases with no gene match: 7. The CDR3: CASSQGRLAEVTDTQYF. CDR3 DNA: TGCGCCAGCAGCCAAGGGAGACTAGCGGAGGTCACAGATACGCAGTATTTT.

This chain joins TRBV27 and TRBJ2-5, with a weak D call TRBD2 (6 bases). Trimming removed 4 bases from V and 0 bases from J, with 15 bases in between. This CDR3 spans 16 amino acids. Looked up from germline, CDR1 is MNHEY and CDR2 is SMNVEV (reference sequence). For the CDR3, the DNA is TGTGCCAGCAGTTCCCTGGGACTTCCGTACCAAGAGACCCAGTACTTC. It encodes CASSSLGLPYQETQYF.

This chain joins TRBV5-4 and TRBJ1-5, with D perhaps TRBD1 (6 bases). In germline, CDR1 is SGHNT, CDR2 YYREEE (reference sequence). The CDR3 consists of 18 residues. V lost 4 bases to trimming and J lost 0 bases, with 20 bases between them. The CDR3 region has the DNA TGTGCCAGCAGCACCCTCGACAGGAAGAGGGATAGCAATCAGCCCCAGCATTTT. Encoded protein: CASSTLDRKRDSNQPQHF.

V is TRBV7-2 and J is TRBJ1-1; 7 nucleotides match TRBD1. CDR1 and CDR2 from the germline V gene are SGHTA and FQGNSA. V gave up 5 bases and J gave up 1 base; unmatched junction bases: 10. The CDR3 sequence is 16 residues long. CDR3 bases: TGTGCCAGCAGCCCACTACCAGGACAGGCGAACACTGAAGCTTTCTTT. Encoded protein: CASSPLPGQANTEAFF.

The CDR3, as DNA: TGTGCCAGCAGCTTACAGGGGGGTAGCACAGATACGCAGTATTTT. Its protein is CASSLQGGSTDTQYF. The gene calls are TRBV7-2 and TRBJ2-3, with a tentative D call TRBD1 (7 bases). Trimming removed 2 bases at V and 0 bases at J, with 9 bases between. Germline assignment: CDR1 SGHTA and CDR2 FQGNSA. The CDR3 covers 15 residues.

The rearrangement joins TRBV7-9 to TRBJ2-3; maybe TRBD2 (6 bases). The CDR3 totals 13 residues. Germline CDR1 is SEHNR and CDR2 is FQNEAQ (reference sequence). V was shortened by 0 bases and J by 6 bases, with 7 bases between the two germline ends. The CDR3 loop reads CASSLARGDTQYF. DNA for the CDR3: TGTGCCAGCAGCTTAGCCCGGGGGGATACGCAGTATTTT.

This chain connects TRBV7-9 to TRBJ2-3, with TRBD1 as a possible D gene (6 bases). The germline gives CDR1 SEHNR, CDR2 FQNEAQ (reference sequence). V lost 1 base and J 2 bases, leaving 10 bases between the germline ends. CDR3 length: 15 residues. CDR3 amino acids: CASSLVGTHTDTQYF. The CDR3 DNA is TGTGCCAGCAGCTTAGTTGGGACACACACAGATACGCAGTATTTT.

J is TRBJ2-7 and V is TRBV7-2; maybe TRBD1 (5 bases). The CDR3 loop spans 16 amino acids. CDR1 is SGHTA, CDR2 FQGNSA, per germline. V lost 2 bases and J lost 3, with 17 bases in between. The CDR3 reads CASSLIGGSTDYEQYF. The CDR3 nucleotides are TGTGCCAGCAGCTTAATCGGCGGCTCGACAGACTACGAGCAGTACTTC.

This chain uses TRBV3-1 (or the pseudogene TRBV3-2) with TRBJ2-3, with 16 bases fitting TRBD2. Germline lookup yields CDR1 LGHDT and CDR2 YNNKEL (reference sequence). Trimming took 3 bases from V and 5 from J; bases not matched to a gene: 14. The CDR3 is made up of 20 amino acids. CDR3 sequence (DNA): TGTGCCAGCAGCCACCTACCGGGACTAGCGGGGGGGCCTTCGAGAGATACGCAGTATTTT. Amino acids: CASSHLPGLAGGPSRDTQYF.

The chain joins TRBV19 to TRBJ2-7; 7 bases fit TRBD1. Per the germline V gene, CDR1 is LNHDA and CDR2 is SQIVND (reference sequence). V dropped 5 bases and J dropped 7; count of bases not matched to a gene: 5. The CDR3 contains 12 residues. The CDR3 bases are TGTGCCAGTAGTCCGACAGGGTGGGAGCAGTACTTC. The encoded protein is CASSPTGWEQYF.

This chain uses TRBV4-1 with TRBJ2-2, with TRBD1 matching 7 bases. There are 16 residues in the CDR3. J gave up 1 base and V 0 bases, and 2 bases lay outside the gene matches. Germline lookup yields CDR1 MGHRA and CDR2 YSYEKL. The CDR3 DNA reads as TGCGCCAGCAGCCAAGATCGGACAGGGAACACCGGGGAGCTGTTTTTT. Its protein is CASSQDRTGNTGELFF.

The chain couples TRBV5-4 to TRBJ1-6; TRBD1 matches 7 bases. The germline CDR1 and CDR2 sequences are SGHNT and YYREEE (reference sequence). The J segment lost 10 bases and the V segment lost 5 bases, leaving 12 bases of the junction unmatched. The CDR3 is 15 amino acids. The CDR3 nucleotides read TGTGCCAGCAGTCTCTCCGGGACAGCATTCTCACCCCTCCACTTT. Translating it yields CASSLSGTAFSPLHF.

The genes are TRBV3-1 (or the pseudogene TRBV3-2) and TRBJ1-2; possibly TRBD1 for D (6 bases). Trimming removed 4 bases at V and 1 base at J, with 19 bases between. From germline, CDR1 is LGHDT and CDR2 YNNKEL (reference sequence). The length of the CDR3 is 17 residues. The CDR3 is CASSRRGQFSVNYGYTF. The CDR3 bases are TGTGCCAGCAGCCGCAGAGGACAGTTCAGTGTTAACTATGGCTACACCTTC.

The gene calls are TRBV7-8 and TRBJ2-7; D not certain. The germline V gene encodes CDR1 SGHVS and CDR2 FQNEAQ. This CDR3 is built from 16 residues. V lost 4 bases, J lost 0 bases, and 16 bases lay in between. The CDR3 is CASSSFRELRSYEQYF. CDR3 DNA sequence: TGTGCCAGCAGCTCCTTCCGTGAGTTACGCTCCTACGAGCAGTACTTC.

The chain employs TRBV12-3 or TRBV12-4 and TRBJ1-1; no definite D call. The V end lost 4 bases, the J end lost 8 bases, and 8 bases lay between the germline ends. This CDR3 region has 11 residues. CDR3: CASSSLGEAFF. CDR3 in DNA: TGTGCCAGCAGTTCCTTGGGCGAAGCTTTCTTT.

The chain recombines TRBV15 with TRBJ1-1; 7 bases are a match to TRBD1. Germline V lookup: CDR1 LNHNV, CDR2 YYDKDF (reference sequence). V lost 0 bases to trimming and J lost 1 base; unmatched junction nucleotides: 2. CDR3 length equals 15 residues. CDR3 bases: TGTGCCACCAGCAGAGATGGGACAGCGAACACTGAAGCTTTCTTT. Amino acids: CATSRDGTANTEAFF.

This rearrangement joins TRBV11-3 to TRBJ2-1, with 8 bases aligning to TRBD1. The germline CDR1 and CDR2 sequences are SGHNT and YENEEA. V was pared by 3 bases and J by 3 bases, with 4 bases of the junction left unmatched. This CDR3 region has 15 residues. CDR3 sequence: CASSLSQGDYNEQFF. CDR3 DNA sequence: TGTGCCAGCAGCTTGTCACAGGGGGACTACAATGAGCAGTTCTTC.

CDR3 sequence reads: CARGQPSYEQYF. The CDR3 nucleotides read TGTGCCAGGGGACAGCCCTCCTACGAGCAGTACTTC. The chain employs TRBV19 and TRBJ2-7, with TRBD1 matching over 7 bases. The CDR3 is made up of 12 amino acids. Trimming took 9 bases from V and 0 from J; bases not matched to a gene: 2. CDR1 is LNHDA and CDR2 is SQIVND in the germline V gene (reference sequence).

This rearrangement joins TRBV15 to TRBJ1-4; 8 bases match TRBD1. Germline assignment: CDR1 LNHNV and CDR2 YYDKDF (reference sequence). J gave up 7 bases and V 1 base, and 5 bases lay outside the gene matches. The CDR3 spans 15 residues. The CDR3 spells CATSRVGQGAEKLFF. In nucleotides, the CDR3 is TGTGCCACCAGCAGAGTGGGGCAGGGGGCTGAAAAACTGTTTTTT.

The CDR3 protein is CASGLATRYDGQGGEALHF. CDR3 nucleotides: TGTGCTAGTGGTTTGGCAACTCGGTACGACGGACAGGGGGGTGAAGCCCTCCACTTT. The genes are TRBV12-5 and TRBJ1-6; 10 positions agree with TRBD1. The CDR3 totals 19 residues. Germline trimming cut 1 base from V and 14 bases from J; bases unmatched to any gene: 20. Germline values: CDR1 LGHNT, CDR2 FRNRAP.

The V gene is TRBV4-3, the J gene TRBJ1-4, with 10 nucleotides matching TRBD1. Germline values: CDR1 LGHNA, CDR2 YSLEER. V lost 0 bases and J lost 1; bases outside the gene matches: 8. The CDR3 loop spans 19 amino acids. Here the CDR3 reads CASSQDWDRGLETNEKLFF. For the CDR3, the DNA is TGCGCCAGCAGCCAAGATTGGGACAGGGGTTTAGAAACTAATGAAAAACTGTTTTTT.

This clone has a count of ten or more. The chain recombines TRBV7-9 with TRBJ1-6, with 8 positions matching TRBD1. The V gene's germline CDR1 is SEHNR and CDR2 FQNEAQ (reference sequence). J lost 7 bases, V lost 5 bases, and 4 bases had no gene match. The CDR3 runs to 14 residues. Written as DNA, the CDR3 is TGTGCCAGCAGCCGCGGACAGGGAAATTCACCCCTCCACTTT. This translates into CASSRGQGNSPLHF.

This clone is a singleton in its sample. The gene calls are TRBV4-1 and TRBJ1-2; weak D call: TRBD1 (5 bases). Trimming removed 0 bases at V and 6 bases at J, with 20 bases between. Germline CDR1 and CDR2: MGHRA and YSYEKL. The CDR3 runs 17 residues. CDR3 in DNA: TGCGCCAGCAGCCAAGAAATCGCCGGGGGGGTTGCTGATGGCTACACCTTC. This sequence encodes CASSQEIAGGVADGYTF.

The rearrangement joins TRBV15 to TRBJ1-1; tentative D call: TRBD1 (5 bases). In germline, CDR1 is LNHNV, CDR2 YYDKDF (reference sequence). The CDR3 sequence is 14 residues long. Between the trimmed V and J ends, which lost 0 bases and 3 bases, there was a span of 8 bases. The CDR3 is CATSREGEDTEAFF. The CDR3 region has the DNA TGTGCCACCAGCAGAGAGGGGGAGGACACTGAAGCTTTCTTT.

The chain links TRBV6-6 to TRBJ1-1; no clear D gene. This CDR3 has 13 residues. Germline V lookup: CDR1 MNHNY, CDR2 SVGAGI (reference sequence). Trimming cost V 4 bases and J 6 bases, with 12 bases left between them. The CDR3 coding sequence is TGTGCCAGCAGTTCAGTACTAGACGCTGAAGCTTTCTTT. It translates to CASSSVLDAEAFF.

The V and J genes are TRBV2 and TRBJ1-1; TRBD1 matches at 7 bases. The CDR3 is 13 residues long. CDR1 is SNHLY and CDR2 is FYNNEI in the germline V gene. The ends lost 8 bases at V and 1 base at J; junction bases unmatched: 4. CDR3 sequence reads: CASGQATNTEAFF. The CDR3 coding sequence is TGTGCCAGCGGACAGGCTACGAACACTGAAGCTTTCTTT.